The following is a T cell receptor (beta chain) sequence with its context. The sample belongs to a study of blood T cell repertoires in COVID-19. On the study more broadly: Acute and convalescent COVID-19 specimens originated in the United States, Italy and Spain. T cells, B-cell-depleted T cells, or PBMCs supplied cDNA or gDNA.

Per the original data handling: The assay estimated nucleated cells by amplifying reference gene primers. Here immunoSEQ multiplex PCR was the method, and the copy in TCRdb shows in-frame clones only, minus some. V and J calls and clone size are copied from that table; D and trimming were computed from the DNA. The table has approximately 160,000 clones, roughly nine tenths seen once. Categorization into cohorts depended on clinical history that participants reported. CDR1 and CDR2 (germline): MNHNY, SVGAGI (reference sequence). The CDR3 loop spans 12 amino acids. Trimming left V 5 bases short and J 7 bases short, with 9 bases between.

This sequence joins TRBV6-6 and TRBJ1-3, with D uncertain. The TCR comes from a woman aged 45-65 years who had recovered from COVID-19. The sample was PBMCs or T cells enriched from blood (not recorded which). For the CDR3, the DNA is TGTGCCAGCAGTCCCCATGTGAACACCATATATTTT. Encoded protein: CASSPHVNTIYF.